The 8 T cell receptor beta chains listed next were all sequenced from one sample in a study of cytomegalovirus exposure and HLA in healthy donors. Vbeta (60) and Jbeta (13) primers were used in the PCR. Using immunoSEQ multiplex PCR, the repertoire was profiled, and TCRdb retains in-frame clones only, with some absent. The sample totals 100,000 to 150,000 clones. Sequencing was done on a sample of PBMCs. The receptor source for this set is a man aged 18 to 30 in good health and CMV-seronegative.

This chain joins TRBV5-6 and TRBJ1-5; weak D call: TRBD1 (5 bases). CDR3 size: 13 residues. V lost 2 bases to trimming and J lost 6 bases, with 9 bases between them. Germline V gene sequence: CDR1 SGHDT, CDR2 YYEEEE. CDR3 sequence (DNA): TGTGCCAGCAGCTTCGGGCAGGGTCAGCCCCAGCATTTT. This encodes CASSFGQGQPQHF.

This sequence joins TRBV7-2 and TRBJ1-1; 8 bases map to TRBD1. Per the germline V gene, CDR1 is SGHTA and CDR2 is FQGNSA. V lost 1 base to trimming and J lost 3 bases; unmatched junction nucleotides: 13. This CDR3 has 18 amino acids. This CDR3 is CASSLGRGRRFPDTEAFF. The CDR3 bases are TGTGCCAGCAGCTTAGGCAGGGGGCGCCGATTTCCGGACACTGAAGCTTTCTTT.

The CDR3: CASSQVTDTGELFF. The CDR3 nucleotides are TGCGCCAGCAGCCAAGTAACGGACACCGGGGAGCTGTTTTTT. The chain recombines TRBV4-3 with TRBJ2-2; D is unclear. Germline CDR1 and CDR2: LGHNA and YSLEER. The V end lost 1 base, the J end lost 3 bases, and 6 bases lay between the germline ends. The CDR3 runs 14 residues.

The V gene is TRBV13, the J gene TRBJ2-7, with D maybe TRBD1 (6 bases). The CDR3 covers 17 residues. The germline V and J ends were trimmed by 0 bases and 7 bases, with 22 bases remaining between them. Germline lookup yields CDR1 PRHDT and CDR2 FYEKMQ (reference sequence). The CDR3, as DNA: TGTGCCAGCAGCTTAGGCCTAGGGGGTTTGGCTTATGGGGAGCAGTACTTC. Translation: CASSLGLGGLAYGEQYF.

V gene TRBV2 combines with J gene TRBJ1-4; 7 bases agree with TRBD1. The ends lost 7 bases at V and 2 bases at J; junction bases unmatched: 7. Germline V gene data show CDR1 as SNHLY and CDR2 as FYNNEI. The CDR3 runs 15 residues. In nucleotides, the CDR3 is TGTGCCAGCACCGGACAGGCTGGGACTAATGAAAAACTGTTTTTT. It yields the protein CASTGQAGTNEKLFF.

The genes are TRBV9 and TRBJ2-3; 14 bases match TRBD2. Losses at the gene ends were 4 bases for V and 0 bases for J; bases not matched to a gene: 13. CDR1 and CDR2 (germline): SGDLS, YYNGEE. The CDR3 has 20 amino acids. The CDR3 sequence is CASSSQGGTSGSSSTDTQYF. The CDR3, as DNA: TGTGCCAGCAGCTCCCAGGGGGGGACTAGCGGGAGCTCGAGCACAGATACGCAGTATTTT.

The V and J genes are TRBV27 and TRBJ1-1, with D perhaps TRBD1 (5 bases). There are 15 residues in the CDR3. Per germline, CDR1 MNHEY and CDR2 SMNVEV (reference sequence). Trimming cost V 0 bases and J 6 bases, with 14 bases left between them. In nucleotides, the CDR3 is TGTGCCAGCAGTTTATCGCTGGCCCTAGGGGCTGAAGCTTTCTTT. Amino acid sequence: CASSLSLALGAEAFF.

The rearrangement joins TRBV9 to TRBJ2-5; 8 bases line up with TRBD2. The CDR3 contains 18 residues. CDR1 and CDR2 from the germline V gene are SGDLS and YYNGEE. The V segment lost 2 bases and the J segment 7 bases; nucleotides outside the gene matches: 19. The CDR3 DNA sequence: TGTGCCAGCAGCGTGGGGGTCCGTGGTAGCGGGAATCAGGTGACCCAGTACTTC. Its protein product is CASSVGVRGSGNQVTQYF.